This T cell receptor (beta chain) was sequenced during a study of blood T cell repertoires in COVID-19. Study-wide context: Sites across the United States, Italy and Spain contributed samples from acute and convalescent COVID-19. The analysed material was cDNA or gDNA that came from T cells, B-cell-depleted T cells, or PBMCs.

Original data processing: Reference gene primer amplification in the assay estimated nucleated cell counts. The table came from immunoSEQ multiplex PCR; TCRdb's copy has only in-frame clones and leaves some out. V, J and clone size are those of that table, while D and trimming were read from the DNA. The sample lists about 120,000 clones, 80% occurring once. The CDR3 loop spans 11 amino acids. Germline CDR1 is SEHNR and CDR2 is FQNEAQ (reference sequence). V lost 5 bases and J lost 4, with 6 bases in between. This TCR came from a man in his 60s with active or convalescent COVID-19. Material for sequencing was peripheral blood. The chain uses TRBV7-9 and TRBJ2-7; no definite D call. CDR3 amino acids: CASSPKYEQYF. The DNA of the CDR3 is TGTGCCAGCAGCCCAAAATACGAGCAGTACTTC.